The rows below give T cell receptor beta chains drawn from one sample of a study of blood T cells in healthy people across ages. One entry per CDR3 protein, called by TCRdb with MiXCR from the 5' RACE reads. The profile covers 1.5 million to 2 million distinct CDR3 sequences, with roughly 32% appearing a single time and about 11% taken by the ten largest. Sequenced sample: blood. Receptor source: a woman in her 30s in good health. Both conserved end residues are part of each CDR3. Each record gives: D gene, J gene, V gene, clone size, CDR3 DNA, CDR3 protein. A D gene is named only where the DNA matches it firmly. A clone size is listed for some rows: how often the clone was seen (once, few, many), or a class if it is expanded.

>-|TRBJ1-2|TRBV20-1|-
TGCAGTGCTAGAGGGTACCTAAGGGGTGGCTATGGCTACACCTTC
CSARGYLRGGYGYTF
>TRBD1|TRBJ2-7|TRBV29-1|-
TGCAGCGTCATCCCAGGGACAGGGGGCTCCTACGAGCAGTACTTC
CSVIPGTGGSYEQYF
>-|TRBJ2-1|TRBV4-1|-
TGCGCCAGCACCTGGAGTAGCGAACTCGACAATGAGCAGTTCTTC
CASTWSSELDNEQFF
>-|TRBJ2-1|TRBV25-1|-
TGTGCCAGCAGTGATCCCGGACGGAACAATGAGCAGTTCTTC
CASSDPGRNNEQFF
>-|TRBJ2-3|TRBV6-2/TRBV6-3|-
TGTGCCAGCAGTTACTCCTATAGCGGCCCCCATGTAGATACGCAGTATTTT
CASSYSYSGPHVDTQYF
>-|TRBJ1-2|TRBV30|-
TGTGCCTGGATCCAGGAGGGGCACCGGGGCTACACCTTC
CAWIQEGHRGYTF
>TRBD2|TRBJ2-3|TRBV20-1|many
TGCAGTGCTGCTCATCGGGAGGCCAATTTATTGCAGTATTTT
CSAAHREANLLQYF
>-|TRBJ2-3|TRBV28|-
TGTGCCAGCAGTCCTGGCGGGTCTAAGGAAGATATGCAGTATTTT
CASSPGGSKEDMQYF
>TRBD2|TRBJ2-1|TRBV20-1|-
TGCAGTGCTAAAACACTGGGACTATACAATGAGCAGTTCTTC
CSAKTLGLYNEQFF
>-|TRBJ2-2|TRBV10-3|few
TGTGCCATCAGTGAGTTGGCGACACACACCGGGGAGCTGTTTTTT
CAISELATHTGELFF
>-|TRBJ2-7|TRBV15|many
TGTGCCACCAGCAGAGATACAGGCAGCCCATTTTACGAGCAGTACTTC
CATSRDTGSPFYEQYF
>TRBD2|TRBJ2-1|TRBV5-1|few
TGCGCCAGCAGCTTGCCGACTAGCGGGAGGGCCGCGGGAAACAATGAGCAGTTCTTC
CASSLPTSGRAAGNNEQFF
>TRBD1|TRBJ2-1|TRBV20-1|-
TGCAGTGCTAAAGAGACAGGGGGGAATGAGCAGTTCTTC
CSAKETGGNEQFF
>-|TRBJ2-5|TRBV6-2/TRBV6-3|-
TGTGCCAGCAACTGGGAAGATCTAGGGGACCTAACACAAGAGACCCAGTACTTC
CASNWEDLGDLTQETQYF
>TRBD1|TRBJ2-1|TRBV6-1|few
TGTGCCAGCAGTGACCCGACAGGGGTGGCTTCGAATGAGCAGTTCTTC
CASSDPTGVASNEQFF
>TRBD2|TRBJ2-6|TRBV3-1|few
TGTGCCAGCAGCCACATAGCGGGCGCTGGGGCCAACGTCCTGACTTTC
CASSHIAGAGANVLTF
>TRBD1|TRBJ2-7|TRBV28|few
TGTGCCAGCACTCCACCCCCGGGACAGGGGACATACGAGCAGTACTTC
CASTPPPGQGTYEQYF
>TRBD2|TRBJ2-3|TRBV20-1|few
TGCAGTGCTCCCCCTTACCGACTAGCGGGGGGTCGAGATACGCAGTATTTT
CSAPPYRLAGGRDTQYF
>-|TRBJ2-7|TRBV7-6|many
TGTGCCAGCAGCTTAGGTACCACAGGCGAGCAGTACTTC
CASSLGTTGEQYF
>-|TRBJ2-1|TRBV7-8|-
TGTGCCAGCAGCTTAGAACTGGGGGTCCTGGCGGGGAGACGGGGCAATGAGCAGTTCTTC
CASSLELGVLAGRRGNEQFF
>-|TRBJ2-5|TRBV6-5|once
TGTGCCAGCAGTTATAATGGTAATCTCGATGAGCAGTACTTC
CASSYNGNLDEQYF
>-|TRBJ1-2|TRBV6-6|many
TGTGCCAGCAGTCCATGGGACGTTAACTATGGCTACACCTTC
CASSPWDVNYGYTF
>-|TRBJ2-3|TRBV11-2|few
TGTGCCAGCAGCTCTGCCGGTCTTGGTGATACGCAGTATTTT
CASSSAGLGDTQYF
>-|TRBJ2-7|TRBV11-2|-
TGTGCCAGCAGCCTCAGAAAAAATGTGGATGAGCAGTACTTC
CASSLRKNVDEQYF
>-|TRBJ1-2|TRBV3-1|-
TGTGCCAGCAGCCAAGCAGTGAGTGTAAGCTATGGCTACACCTTC
CASSQAVSVSYGYTF
>-|TRBJ2-3|TRBV7-2|many
TGTGCCAGCAGCCTCGGAGCGCCAGATACGCAGTATTTT
CASSLGAPDTQYF
>-|TRBJ1-1|TRBV20-1|-
TGCAGTGCTAGTACCGGGGAGAACACTGAAGCTTTCTTT
CSASTGENTEAFF
>-|TRBJ1-2|TRBV30|-
TGTGCCTGGAGTTTCCGGCGAGATGGCTACACCTTC
CAWSFRRDGYTF
>-|TRBJ2-3|TRBV5-1|few
TGCGCCAGCAGCTTGGTTATAGGGATGACAGATACGCAGTATTTT
CASSLVIGMTDTQYF
>-|TRBJ1-1|TRBV6-6|-
TGTGCCAGCAGTTCCGCCCGGCAGGCTGAAGCTTTCTTT
CASSSARQAEAFF
>TRBD2|TRBJ2-7|TRBV28|few
TGTGCCAGCAGTCCCCCCTCTGGGAGGGGCTCCTACGAGCAGTACTTC
CASSPPSGRGSYEQYF
>TRBD2|TRBJ2-7|TRBV20-1|few
TGCAGTGCTAGCAGGACTAGCGGGGGGCCCATCGAGCAGTACTTC
CSASRTSGGPIEQYF
>-|TRBJ1-1|TRBV5-1|-
TGCGCCAGCAGCCTGACAGTACTCCATGAAGCTTTCTTT
CASSLTVLHEAFF
>-|TRBJ2-3|TRBV5-1|-
TGCGCCAGCAGCCCCTATACGGGGACAGATACGCAGTATTTT
CASSPYTGTDTQYF
>TRBD2|TRBJ2-3|TRBV20-1|-
TGCAGTGCTAGAACACGGGAGAGATTCAGCGGGAGTTTCGTTGGCACAGATACGCAGTATTTT
CSARTRERFSGSFVGTDTQYF
>TRBD2|TRBJ2-1|TRBV7-9|few
TGTGCCAGCAGCCCCCCTAGCGGAAGTGAGCAGTTCTTC
CASSPPSGSEQFF
>-|TRBJ2-3|TRBV7-3|-
TGTGCCAGCAGCCCCGGGGCCTCTAGCACAGATACGCAGTATTTT
CASSPGASSTDTQYF
>-|TRBJ1-5|TRBV3-1|few
TGTGCCAGCAGCCAGGACACCGGCAATCAGCCCCAGCATTTT
CASSQDTGNQPQHF
>TRBD1|TRBJ2-1|TRBV3-1|-
TGTGCCAGCAGCCCACAGACAGGGGGGCCCTTGTTCAATGAGCAGTTCTTC
CASSPQTGGPLFNEQFF